The rows below give T cell receptor beta chains drawn from one sample of a study of monozygotic twins with inflammatory bowel disease. With the 5' RACE reads reprocessed, TCRdb shows one record per CDR3 protein and no DNA. The table lists around 410,000 distinct CDR3 sequences. The sample consisted of blood. Receptor source: a human donor with ulcerative colitis or Crohn's disease, or a healthy co-twin of an affected twin (not recorded which). CDR3s include the opening cysteine and the closing phenylalanine or tryptophan.

>TRBV7-8|13|TRBJ2-2
CASSTSGGGELFF
>TRBV20-1|14|TRBJ2-4
CSAPALPGKNIQYF
>TRBV5-1|12|TRBJ2-1
CASSITNNEQFF
>TRBV29-1|17|TRBJ2-4
CSVVGVRHKLAKNIQYF
>TRBV5-1|16|TRBJ2-7
CASRPGLAGSLDEQYF
>TRBV12-3/TRBV12-4|17|TRBJ2-7
CASSLYSGGSHTYEQYF
>TRBV20-1|13|TRBJ2-7
CSATTGLSYEQYF
>TRBV25-1|17|TRBJ2-6
CASSVSPKVSGANVLTF
>TRBV7-3|15|TRBJ1-1
CASSPAPGQVAEAFF
>TRBV19|15|TRBJ1-5
CASSIGDSANQPQHF
>TRBV5-4|15|TRBJ2-1
CASSSLAGGYIEQFF
>TRBV27|16|TRBJ2-3
CASSPLTGGSTDTQYF
>TRBV6-1|13|TRBJ2-7
CATTGSVGVEQYF
>TRBV10-2|16|TRBJ1-1
CASGLIRELLWTEAFF
>TRBV14|13|TRBJ2-1
CASSQVGGNEQFF
>TRBV11-1|18|TRBJ2-2
CASSSQLTERELTGELFF
>TRBV5-4|14|TRBJ2-2
CASSLIEPGEELFF
>TRBV4-1|15|TRBJ1-2
CASSDNSQGGYGYTF
>TRBV6-1|16|TRBJ2-1
CASRLSPGLELDEQFF
>TRBV7-9|16|TRBJ2-1
CASSLRAGGSYNEQFF
>TRBV28|17|TRBJ2-3
CASSLTGTGVGTDTQYF
>TRBV2|14|TRBJ2-5
CASSVRPLGETQYF
>TRBV6-6|12|TRBJ1-1
CASSSTTWEAFF
>TRBV19|17|TRBJ2-3
CATPNRREGVGTDTQYF
>TRBV5-5|16|TRBJ2-1
CASSFDQGGAGNEQFF
>TRBV5-1|15|TRBJ1-2
CASSPGTSANYGYTF
>TRBV7-9|12|TRBJ2-7
CASSPLAYEQYF
>TRBV13|19|TRBJ2-2
CASSSSPGLAGNVAGELFF
>TRBV11-2|15|TRBJ1-2
CASSLDPGAFGGYTF
>TRBV6-2/TRBV6-3|14|TRBJ2-3
CASSYPSVPDTQYF
>TRBV5-1|18|TRBJ2-1
CASSVGASGRGGYNEQFF
>TRBV3-1|13|TRBJ2-7
CASSQDLGGEQYF
>TRBV20-1|12|TRBJ2-3
CSASWGGDTQYF
>TRBV12-3/TRBV12-4|15|TRBJ2-2
CASSWTAPNTGELFF
>TRBV4-1|17|TRBJ2-7
CASSQDLASGSIYEQYF
>TRBV13|15|TRBJ1-1
CASSLGPRVDTEAFF
>TRBV7-9|11|TRBJ1-4
CASLTVEGLFF
>TRBV5-8|13|TRBJ2-3
CASSYGSRDTQYF
>TRBV7-3|14|TRBJ1-2
CASSPAGGNYGYTF
>TRBV4-2|15|TRBJ1-1
CASSLLQQGRTEAFF
>TRBV20-1|13|TRBJ2-1
CSAVWDLDNEQFF
>TRBV5-1|13|TRBJ2-5
CASSTEAIETQYF
>TRBV7-3|15|TRBJ2-3
CASSSSGLGTDTQYF
>TRBV6-1|15|TRBJ2-4
CASSLNSGQGNIQYF
>TRBV5-8|15|TRBJ1-1
CASSAGRTLNTEAFF
>TRBV5-5|12|TRBJ1-2
CASSQETRGYTF
>TRBV24-1|23|TRBJ2-6
CATSDGTGLAGVGTSSGANVLTF
>TRBV30|16|TRBJ2-3
CAWSPWLAGDTDTQYF
>TRBV19|15|TRBJ2-2
CASRLLQGAAGELFF
>TRBV19|15|TRBJ2-3
CASSISSQSTDTQYF
>TRBV7-9|11|TRBJ1-1
CASSADRGAFF
>TRBV7-9|14|TRBJ2-2
CASSEGQTTGELFF
>TRBV13|14|TRBJ2-5
CASSYSGTEETQYF